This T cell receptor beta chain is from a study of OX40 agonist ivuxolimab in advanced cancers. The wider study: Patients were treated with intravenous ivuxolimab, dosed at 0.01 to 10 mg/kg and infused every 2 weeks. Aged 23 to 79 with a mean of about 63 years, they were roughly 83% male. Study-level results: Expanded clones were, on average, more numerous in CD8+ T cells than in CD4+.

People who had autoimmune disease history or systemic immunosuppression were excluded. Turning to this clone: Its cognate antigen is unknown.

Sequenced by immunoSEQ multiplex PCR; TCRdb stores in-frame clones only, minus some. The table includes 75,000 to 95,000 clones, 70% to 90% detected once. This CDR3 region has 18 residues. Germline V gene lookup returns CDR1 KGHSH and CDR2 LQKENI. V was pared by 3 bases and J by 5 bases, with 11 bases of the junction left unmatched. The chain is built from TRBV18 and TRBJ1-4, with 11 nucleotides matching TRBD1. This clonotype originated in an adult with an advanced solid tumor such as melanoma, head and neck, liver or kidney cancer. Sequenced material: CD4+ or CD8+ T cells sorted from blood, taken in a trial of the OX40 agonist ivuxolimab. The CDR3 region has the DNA TGTGCCAGCTCACCCGGGACAGGGGGACTCTTTGAGAATGAAAAACTGTTTTTT. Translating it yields CASSPGTGGLFENEKLFF.